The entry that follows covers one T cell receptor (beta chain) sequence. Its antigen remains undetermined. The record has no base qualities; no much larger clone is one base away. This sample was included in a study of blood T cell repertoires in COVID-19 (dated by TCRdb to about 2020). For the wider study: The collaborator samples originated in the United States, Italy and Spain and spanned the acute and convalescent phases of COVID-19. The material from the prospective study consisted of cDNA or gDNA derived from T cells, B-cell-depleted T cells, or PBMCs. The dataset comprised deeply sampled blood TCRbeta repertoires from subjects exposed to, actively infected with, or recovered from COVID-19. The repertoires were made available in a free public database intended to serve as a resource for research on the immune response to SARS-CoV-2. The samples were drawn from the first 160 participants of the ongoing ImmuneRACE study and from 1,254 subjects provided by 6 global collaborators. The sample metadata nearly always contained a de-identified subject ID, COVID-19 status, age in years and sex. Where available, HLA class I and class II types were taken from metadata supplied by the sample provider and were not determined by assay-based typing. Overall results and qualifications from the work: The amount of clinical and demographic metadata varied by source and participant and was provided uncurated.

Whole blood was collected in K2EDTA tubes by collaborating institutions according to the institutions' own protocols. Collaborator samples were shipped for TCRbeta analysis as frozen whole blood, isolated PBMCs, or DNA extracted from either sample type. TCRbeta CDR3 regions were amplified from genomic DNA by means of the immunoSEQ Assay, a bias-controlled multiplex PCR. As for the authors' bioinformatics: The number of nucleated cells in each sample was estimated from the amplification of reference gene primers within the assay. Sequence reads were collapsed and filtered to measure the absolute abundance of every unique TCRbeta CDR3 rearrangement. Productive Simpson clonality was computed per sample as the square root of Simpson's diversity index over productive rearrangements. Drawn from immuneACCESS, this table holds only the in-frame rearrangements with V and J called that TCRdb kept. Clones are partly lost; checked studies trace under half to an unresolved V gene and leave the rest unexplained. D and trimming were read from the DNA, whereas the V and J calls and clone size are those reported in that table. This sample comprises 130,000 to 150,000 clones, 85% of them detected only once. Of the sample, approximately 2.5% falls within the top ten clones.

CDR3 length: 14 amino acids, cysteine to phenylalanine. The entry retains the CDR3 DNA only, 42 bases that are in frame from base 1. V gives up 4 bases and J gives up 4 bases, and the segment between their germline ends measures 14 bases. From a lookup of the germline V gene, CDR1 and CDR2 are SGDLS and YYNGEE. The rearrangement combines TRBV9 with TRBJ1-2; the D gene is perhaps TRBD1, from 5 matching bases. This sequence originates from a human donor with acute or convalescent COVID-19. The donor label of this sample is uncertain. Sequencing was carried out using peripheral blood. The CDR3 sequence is CASSYRQTFYGYTF. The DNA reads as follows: TGTGCCAGCAGCTACAGACAGACCTTCTATGGCTACACCTTC.